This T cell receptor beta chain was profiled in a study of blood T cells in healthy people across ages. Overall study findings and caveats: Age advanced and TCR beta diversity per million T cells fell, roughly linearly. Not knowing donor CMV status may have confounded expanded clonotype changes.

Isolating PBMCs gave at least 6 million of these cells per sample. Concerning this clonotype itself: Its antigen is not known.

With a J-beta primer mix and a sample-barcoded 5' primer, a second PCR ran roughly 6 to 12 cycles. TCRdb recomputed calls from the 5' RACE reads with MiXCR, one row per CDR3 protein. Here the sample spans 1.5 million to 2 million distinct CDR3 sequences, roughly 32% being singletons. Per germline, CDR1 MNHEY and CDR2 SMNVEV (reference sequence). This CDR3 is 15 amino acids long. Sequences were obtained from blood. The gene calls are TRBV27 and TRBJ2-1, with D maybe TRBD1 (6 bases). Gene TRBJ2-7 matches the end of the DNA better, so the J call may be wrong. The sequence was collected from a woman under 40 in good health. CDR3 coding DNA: TGTGCCAGCAGTCCCAGTTGGACAGAGGCCTACGAGCAGTACTTC. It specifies CASSPSWTEAYEQYF.